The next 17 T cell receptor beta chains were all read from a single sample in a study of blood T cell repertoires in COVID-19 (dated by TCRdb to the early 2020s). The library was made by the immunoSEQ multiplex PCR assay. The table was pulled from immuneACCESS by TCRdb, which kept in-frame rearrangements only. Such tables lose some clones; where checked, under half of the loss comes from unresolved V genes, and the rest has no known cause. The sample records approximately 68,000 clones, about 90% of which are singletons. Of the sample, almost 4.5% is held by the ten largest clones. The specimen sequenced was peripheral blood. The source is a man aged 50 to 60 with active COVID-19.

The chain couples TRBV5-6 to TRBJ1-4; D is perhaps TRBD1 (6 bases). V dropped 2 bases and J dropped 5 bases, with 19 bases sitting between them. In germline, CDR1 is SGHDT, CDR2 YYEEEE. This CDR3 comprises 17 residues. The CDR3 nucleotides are TGTGCCAGCAGCTTTTATATTACAGGGAGAGCCAATGAAAAACTGTTTTTT. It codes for CASSFYITGRANEKLFF.

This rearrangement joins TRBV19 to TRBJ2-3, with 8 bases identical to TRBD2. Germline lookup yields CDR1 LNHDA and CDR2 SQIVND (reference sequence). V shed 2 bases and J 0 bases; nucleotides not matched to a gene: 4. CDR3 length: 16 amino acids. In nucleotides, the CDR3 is TGTGCCAGTAGTATACGACTAGCGCATAGCACAGATACGCAGTATTTT. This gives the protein CASSIRLAHSTDTQYF.

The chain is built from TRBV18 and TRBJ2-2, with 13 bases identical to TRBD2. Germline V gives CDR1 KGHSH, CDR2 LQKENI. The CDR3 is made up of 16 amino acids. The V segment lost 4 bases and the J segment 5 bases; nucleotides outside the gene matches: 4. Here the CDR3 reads CASSRTSGGQTGELFF. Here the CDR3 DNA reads TGTGCCAGCTCACGGACTAGCGGGGGACAGACCGGGGAGCTGTTTTTT.

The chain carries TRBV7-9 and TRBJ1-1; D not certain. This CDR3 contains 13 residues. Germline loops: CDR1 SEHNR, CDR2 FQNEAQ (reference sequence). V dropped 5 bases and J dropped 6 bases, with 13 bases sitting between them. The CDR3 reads CASSTPGRSEAFF. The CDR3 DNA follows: TGTGCCAGCAGCACCCCGGGTCGCTCTGAAGCTTTCTTT. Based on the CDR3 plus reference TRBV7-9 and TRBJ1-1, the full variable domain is DTGVSQNPRHKITKRGQNVTFRCDPISEHNRLYWYRQTLGQGPEFLTYFQNEAQLEKSRLLSDRFSAERPKGSFSTLEIQRTEQGDSAMYLCASSTPGRSEAFFGQGTRLTVV.

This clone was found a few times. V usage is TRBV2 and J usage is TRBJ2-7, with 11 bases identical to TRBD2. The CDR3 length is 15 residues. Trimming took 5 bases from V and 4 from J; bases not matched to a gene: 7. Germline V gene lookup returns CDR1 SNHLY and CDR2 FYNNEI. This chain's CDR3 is CASSPTSGSRYEQYF. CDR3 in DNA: TGTGCCAGCAGTCCCACTAGCGGGAGTAGGTACGAGCAGTACTTC.

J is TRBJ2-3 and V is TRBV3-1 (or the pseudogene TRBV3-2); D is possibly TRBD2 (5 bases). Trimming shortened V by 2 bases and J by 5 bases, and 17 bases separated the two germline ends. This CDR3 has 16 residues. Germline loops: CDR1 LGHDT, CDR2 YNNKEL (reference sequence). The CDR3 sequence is CASSQTGGPPGDTQYF. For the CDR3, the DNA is TGTGCCAGCAGCCAAACCGGAGGACCCCCGGGAGATACGCAGTATTTT.

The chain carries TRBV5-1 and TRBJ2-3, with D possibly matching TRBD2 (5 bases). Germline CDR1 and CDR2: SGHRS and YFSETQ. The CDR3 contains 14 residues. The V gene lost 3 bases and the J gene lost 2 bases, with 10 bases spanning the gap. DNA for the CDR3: TGCGCCAGCAGCTCAGGAGGAGACACAGATACGCAGTATTTT. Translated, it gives CASSSGGDTDTQYF.

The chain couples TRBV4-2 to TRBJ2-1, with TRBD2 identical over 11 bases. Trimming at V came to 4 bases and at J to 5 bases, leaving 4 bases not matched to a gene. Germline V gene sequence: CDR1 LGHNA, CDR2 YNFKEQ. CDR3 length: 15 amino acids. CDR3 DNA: TGTGCCAGCAGCCTTACTAGCGGGGGTGACAATGAGCAGTTCTTC. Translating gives CASSLTSGGDNEQFF.

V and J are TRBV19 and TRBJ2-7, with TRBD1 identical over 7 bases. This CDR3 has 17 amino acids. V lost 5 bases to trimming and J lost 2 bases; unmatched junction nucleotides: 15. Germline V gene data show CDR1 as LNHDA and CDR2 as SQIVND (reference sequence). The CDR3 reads CASSLKVTGVKTYEQYF. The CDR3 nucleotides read TGTGCCAGTAGTTTAAAGGTAACAGGGGTGAAGACCTACGAGCAGTACTTC.

This CDR3 reads CASSLGSLYEQYF. For the CDR3, the DNA is TGTGCCAGCAGCTTGGGCAGTTTATACGAGCAGTACTTC. The chain recombines TRBV7-3 with TRBJ2-7; D call uncertain. The CDR3 sequence is 13 residues long. The V end lost 3 bases, the J end lost 4 bases, and 10 bases lay between the germline ends. Germline V gene sequence: CDR1 SGHTA, CDR2 FQGTGA.

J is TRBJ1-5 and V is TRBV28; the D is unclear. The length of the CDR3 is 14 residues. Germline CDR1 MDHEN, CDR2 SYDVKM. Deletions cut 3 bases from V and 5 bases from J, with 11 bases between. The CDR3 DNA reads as TGTGCCAGCAGTTTCCCGTCGGGTTATCAGCCCCAGCATTTT. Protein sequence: CASSFPSGYQPQHF.

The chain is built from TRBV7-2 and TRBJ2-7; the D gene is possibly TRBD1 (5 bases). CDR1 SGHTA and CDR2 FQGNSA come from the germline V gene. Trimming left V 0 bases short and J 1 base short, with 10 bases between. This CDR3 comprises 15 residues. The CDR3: CASSLAGRVSYEQYF. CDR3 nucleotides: TGTGCCAGCAGCTTAGCGGGCAGGGTTTCCTACGAGCAGTACTTC.

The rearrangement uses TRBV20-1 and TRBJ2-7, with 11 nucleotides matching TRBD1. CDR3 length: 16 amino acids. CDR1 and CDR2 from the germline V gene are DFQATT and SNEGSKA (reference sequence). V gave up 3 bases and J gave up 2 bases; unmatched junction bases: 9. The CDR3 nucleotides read TGCAGTGCTAGTTCCACCCCGGGACAGGGGGCCTACGAGCAGTACTTC. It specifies CSASSTPGQGAYEQYF.

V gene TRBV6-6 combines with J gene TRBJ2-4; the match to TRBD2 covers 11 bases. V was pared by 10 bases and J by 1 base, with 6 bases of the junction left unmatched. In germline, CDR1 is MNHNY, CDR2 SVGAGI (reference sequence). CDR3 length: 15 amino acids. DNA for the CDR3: TGTGCCACCGAAGGGACTAGCGGTGCCAAAAACATTCAGTACTTC. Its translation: CATEGTSGAKNIQYF.

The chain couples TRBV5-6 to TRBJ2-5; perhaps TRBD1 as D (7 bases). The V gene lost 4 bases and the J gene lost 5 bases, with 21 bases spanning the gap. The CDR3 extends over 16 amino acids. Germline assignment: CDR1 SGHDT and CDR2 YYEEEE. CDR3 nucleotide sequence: TGTGCCAGCAGCCCACGACAGGGAGGTTGGGGGGAGACCCAGTACTTC. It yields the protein CASSPRQGGWGETQYF.

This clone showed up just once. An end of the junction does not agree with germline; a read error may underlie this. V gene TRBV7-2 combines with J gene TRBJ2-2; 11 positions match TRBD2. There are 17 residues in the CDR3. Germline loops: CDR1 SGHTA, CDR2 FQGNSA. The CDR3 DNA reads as TGTGCCAGCAGCATTTCCGGGACTAGCGGAACCACCCGGGAGCTGTTTTTT. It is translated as CASSISGTSGTTRELFF.

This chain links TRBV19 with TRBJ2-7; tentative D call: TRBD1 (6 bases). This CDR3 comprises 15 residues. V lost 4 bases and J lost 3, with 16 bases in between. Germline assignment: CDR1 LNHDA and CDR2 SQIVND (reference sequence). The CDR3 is CASSTTGTPIYEQYF. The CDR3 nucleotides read TGTGCCAGTAGTACTACCGGGACACCGATCTACGAGCAGTACTTC.